This entry lists 25 T cell receptor beta chains sequenced from one sample in a study of cytomegalovirus exposure and HLA in healthy donors. Primers: 60 Vbeta forward and 13 Jbeta reverse. Method: immunoSEQ multiplex PCR; TCRdb's copy keeps in-frame clones and lacks some. Of 100,000 or so clones detected, less than 75% appear once; the ten largest clones hold around 5.5%. What was sequenced was PBMCs. The receptor source for this set is a woman in her twenties or thirties in good health and CMV-seropositive.

V and J are TRBV15 and TRBJ1-5, with D possibly TRBD1 on 5 matching bases. The CDR3 runs 14 residues. Germline loops: CDR1 LNHNV, CDR2 YYDKDF (reference sequence). Trimming removed 3 bases at V and 7 bases at J, with 13 bases between. The CDR3, as DNA: TGTGCCACCAGCAGTCAAGGGGCGGAGCAGCCCCAGCATTTT. Residues: CATSSQGAEQPQHF.

This clone was picked up a small number of times. This chain joins TRBV5-4 and TRBJ2-3; 9 bases align to TRBD1. The J segment lost 2 bases and the V segment lost 9 bases, leaving 7 bases of the junction unmatched. The germline gives CDR1 SGHNT, CDR2 YYREEE (reference sequence). The length of the CDR3 is 14 residues. CDR3 bases: TGTGCCACCAAGACAGGGGGGTTCACAGATACGCAGTATTTT. Its translation: CATKTGGFTDTQYF.

About this clone itself: The sample carries other DNA sequences with the same CDR3. This chain uses TRBV5-1 with TRBJ2-5; D perhaps matches TRBD1 (5 bases). Germline assignment: CDR1 SGHRS and CDR2 YFSETQ. CDR3 length: 14 amino acids. The germline V and J ends were trimmed by 4 bases and 2 bases, with 12 bases remaining between them. The CDR3, as DNA: TGCGCCAGCAGCCCAGGACAAGGGCAAGAGACCCAGTACTTC. Translation gives CASSPGQGQETQYF.

This clone was counted a single time. The gene calls are TRBV4-3 and TRBJ2-3, with 13 bases lining up with TRBD2. Losses at the gene ends were 4 bases for V and 2 bases for J; bases not matched to a gene: 9. The CDR3 is made up of 18 amino acids. CDR1 and CDR2 from the germline V gene are LGHNA and YSLEER. The CDR3 region is CASSRGTGLAGPTDTQYF. DNA of the CDR3: TGCGCCAGCAGCCGAGGGACGGGACTAGCGGGGCCCACAGATACGCAGTATTTT.

The chain carries TRBV6-5 and TRBJ2-7, with D possibly being TRBD2 (5 bases). The CDR3 consists of 14 residues. Germline CDR1 is MNHEY and CDR2 is SVGAGI. V dropped 2 bases and J dropped 2 bases, with 10 bases sitting between them. The CDR3: CASSYNARAYEQYF. The DNA of the CDR3 is TGTGCCAGCAGTTACAATGCGAGGGCCTACGAGCAGTACTTC.

The chain uses TRBV28 and TRBJ1-2, with TRBD1 matching 9 bases. Germline CDR1 MDHEN, CDR2 SYDVKM. V lost 3 bases and J lost 8; bases outside the gene matches: 4. CDR3 length: 13 residues. The CDR3 is CASSLDRGSGYTF. The CDR3 nucleotides read TGTGCCAGCAGTTTGGACAGGGGCAGCGGCTACACCTTC.

V gene TRBV7-6 combines with J gene TRBJ2-3, with 8 bases fitting TRBD2. Germline CDR1 and CDR2: SGHVS and FNYEAQ. The CDR3 covers 15 residues. The junction had 7 bases not matched to a gene; V was cut back by 4 bases and J by 4 bases. The CDR3 nucleotides are TGTGCCAGCAGCTCCAACGGGGGGGCCGCAGATACGCAGTATTTT. Translation: CASSSNGGAADTQYF.

This clone has more than one count but fewer than ten. The genes are TRBV11-2 and TRBJ1-6, with D uncertain. The CDR3 extends over 13 amino acids. CDR1 and CDR2 (germline): SGHAT, FQNNGV. V gave up 2 bases and J gave up 8 bases, with 7 bases separating them. CDR3 loop: CASSLFSDSPLHF. DNA for the CDR3: TGTGCCAGCAGCTTATTTTCGGATTCACCCCTCCACTTT.

The J gene is TRBJ2-7, the V gene TRBV6-1, with D unresolved. Germline CDR1 and CDR2: MNHNS and SASEGT. This CDR3 comprises 14 residues. V lost 0 bases and J lost 2, with 8 bases in between. In DNA form, the CDR3 reads TGTGCCAGCAGTGAAGCCCGACAAACCTACGAGCAGTACTTC. This encodes CASSEARQTYEQYF.

This chain joins TRBV2 and TRBJ1-4; D not resolved. From germline, CDR1 is SNHLY and CDR2 FYNNEI. The CDR3 has 14 residues. Trimming stripped 8 bases from V and 0 bases from J, with 10 bases between. CDR3 sequence (DNA): TGTGCCAGCTTTCAGTTTGCAACTAATGAAAAACTGTTTTTT. Translated, it gives CASFQFATNEKLFF.

This clone was detected a few times. The V call is TRBV19, the J call TRBJ1-5, with unresolved D. Germline V gene lookup returns CDR1 LNHDA and CDR2 SQIVND (reference sequence). CDR3 length: 13 residues. The V end was cut by 5 bases, the J end by 3 bases, with 8 bases between. The CDR3 protein is CASSYNANQPQHF. CDR3 DNA sequence: TGTGCCAGTAGTTACAATGCCAATCAGCCCCAGCATTTT. The variable domain in full, with the rest retrieved from reference TRBV19 and TRBJ1-5, is DGGITQSPKYLFRKEGQNVTLSCEQNLNHDAMYWYRQDPGQGLRLIYYSQIVNDFQKGDIAEGYSVSREKKESFPLTVTSAQKNPTAFYLCASSYNANQPQHFGDGTRLSIL.

As regards this clone: A read error may account for a junction end that differs from germline. The chain recombines TRBV30 with TRBJ1-2, with TRBD1 as a possible D gene (6 bases). Germline V gene data show CDR1 as GTSNPN and CDR2 as SVGIG (reference sequence). The CDR3 extends over 11 amino acids. The CDR3 coding sequence is TGTGCCTGGAGCTCAGGGGTTGGCAGGGCCTTC. This translates into CAWSSGVGRAF.

V gene TRBV9 combines with J gene TRBJ2-3; 10 bases are shared with TRBD2. The germline V gene encodes CDR1 SGDLS and CDR2 YYNGEE. This CDR3 contains 14 residues. J lost 4 bases, V lost 1 base, and 0 bases had no gene match. The CDR3 DNA reads TGTGCCAGCAGCGTACTAGCGGGGGCAGATACGCAGTATTTT. It is translated as CASSVLAGADTQYF.

The rearrangement uses TRBV14 and TRBJ1-6; no clear D. V shed 1 base and J shed 4 bases, with 5 bases lying between them. The CDR3 is 14 residues long. Per the germline V gene, CDR1 is SGHDN and CDR2 is FVKESK. CDR3 sequence (DNA): TGTGCCAGCAGCCAAGGAGGGTATAATTCACCCCTCCACTTT. It encodes CASSQGGYNSPLHF.

Comment on this clone: The same CDR3 arises from other DNA sequences in this sample as well. The chain carries TRBV19 and TRBJ1-5; 8 nucleotides align to TRBD1. Germline trimming cut 6 bases from V and 0 bases from J; bases unmatched to any gene: 13. Germline lookup yields CDR1 LNHDA and CDR2 SQIVND (reference sequence). The CDR3 runs to 18 residues. CDR3 coding DNA: TGTGCCAGTAGCCGACAGGGACAGGAAGAACTTAGCAATCAGCCCCAGCATTTT. Translation gives CASSRQGQEELSNQPQHF.

The rearrangement uses TRBV2 and TRBJ1-2; tentatively, D is TRBD1 (6 bases). V shed 6 bases and J shed 5 bases, with 16 bases lying between them. There are 14 residues in the CDR3. CDR1 and CDR2 (germline): SNHLY, FYNNEI. In DNA, the CDR3 is TGTGCCAGCAGGCGGACAGTTCGCGCTTATGGCTACACCTTC. Its protein product is CASRRTVRAYGYTF.

This clone was observed a handful of times. The J gene is TRBJ2-1, the V gene TRBV28; 16 positions agree with TRBD2. The CDR3 is 18 amino acids. Germline-derived CDR1 and CDR2 are MDHEN and SYDVKM. V shed 10 bases and J 5 bases; nucleotides not matched to a gene: 14. This chain's CDR3 is CATSGLAGGLVHNNEQFF. CDR3 nucleotides: TGTGCCACCTCGGGACTAGCGGGGGGGCTGGTTCACAACAATGAGCAGTTCTTC. Full variable domain (outside the CDR3, taken from reference TRBV28 and TRBJ2-1): DVKVTQSSRYLVKRTGEKVFLECVQDMDHENMFWYRQDPGLGLRLIYFSYDVKMKEKGDIPEGYSVSREKKERFSLILESASTNQTSMYLCATSGLAGGLVHNNEQFFGPGTRLTVL.

This chain uses TRBV11-2 with TRBJ2-5; D gene uncertain. The CDR3 is made up of 12 amino acids. The germline CDR1 and CDR2 sequences are SGHAT and FQNNGV. V was pared by 0 bases and J by 5 bases, with 4 bases between. The CDR3 region has the DNA TGTGCCAGCAGCTTAGACGTGGAGACCCAGTACTTC. Its translation is CASSLDVETQYF.

The chain couples TRBV5-6 to TRBJ1-2, with D hard to call. CDR3 length: 11 residues. V gave up 1 base and J gave up 14 bases, with 12 bases separating them. Per the germline V gene, CDR1 is SGHDT and CDR2 is YYEEEE. In nucleotides, the CDR3 is TGTGCCAGCAGCTTGAACCAGGCCTCGACCTTC. This encodes CASSLNQASTF.

V is TRBV7-9 and J is TRBJ2-5; D possibly corresponds to TRBD2 (6 bases). The V gene's germline CDR1 is SEHNR and CDR2 FQNEAQ (reference sequence). The length of the CDR3 is 15 residues. Trimming stripped 5 bases from V and 11 bases from J, with 24 bases between. CDR3 sequence reads: CASSPGTSTPRSQYF. The CDR3 nucleotides read TGTGCCAGCAGCCCCGGGACTTCCACGCCCCGCTCACAGTACTTC.

This clone was counted between two and nine times. The chain has TRBV6-1 and TRBJ2-3; the match to TRBD2 covers 7 bases. The germline gives CDR1 MNHNS, CDR2 SASEGT. The trim removed 2 bases at V and 0 bases at J, leaving 5 bases unmatched. This CDR3 is built from 16 residues. Here the CDR3 DNA reads TGTGCCAGCAGTGAACAGCCGGGGGGAAGCACAGATACGCAGTATTTT. Residues: CASSEQPGGSTDTQYF.

The CDR3 spells CASSMGQRRGELFF. DNA for the CDR3: TGTGCCAGTAGTATGGGACAGCGGAGAGGGGAGCTGTTTTTT. The J gene is TRBJ2-2, the V gene TRBV19; TRBD1 aligns across 7 bases. The CDR3 sequence is 14 residues long. Germline V gives CDR1 LNHDA, CDR2 SQIVND (reference sequence). V lost 3 bases and J lost 8; bases outside the gene matches: 6. The entire variable domain, with the rest obtained from reference TRBV19 and TRBJ2-2, is as follows: DGGITQSPKYLFRKEGQNVTLSCEQNLNHDAMYWYRQDPGQGLRLIYYSQIVNDFQKGDIAEGYSVSREKKESFPLTVTSAQKNPTAFYLCASSMGQRRGELFFGEGSRLTVL.

The V and J genes are TRBV19 and TRBJ1-1; 8 nucleotides agree with TRBD1. CDR1 and CDR2 (germline): LNHDA, SQIVND (reference sequence). The V and J ends lost 3 bases and 6 bases, in that order; junction bases with no gene match: 6. This CDR3 has 14 amino acids. CDR3 DNA: TGTGCCAGTAGTATGGGGCAGGGGGCCTCTGAAGCTTTCTTT. This codes for CASSMGQGASEAFF.

The rearrangement joins TRBV29-1 to TRBJ2-1, with D maybe TRBD2 (5 bases). Germline V gene data show CDR1 as SQVTM and CDR2 as ANQGSEA. This CDR3 spans 13 amino acids. With 5 bases removed from V and 0 bases from J, the gap between germline ends came to 8 bases. DNA of the CDR3: TGCAGCGTTATAGCGTTCTCCTACAATGAGCAGTTCTTC. Translation: CSVIAFSYNEQFF.

The V call is TRBV6-6, the J call TRBJ2-5, with a weak D call TRBD1 (6 bases). V shed 6 bases and J shed 2 bases, with 16 bases lying between them. Germline lookup yields CDR1 MNHNY and CDR2 SVGAGI (reference sequence). The CDR3 length is 15 residues. CDR3: CASSQGYREQETQYF. In DNA form, the CDR3 reads TGTGCCAGCAGCCAGGGGTACCGGGAACAAGAGACCCAGTACTTC.